These 6 T cell receptor beta chains share one sample of origin, sequenced in a study of OX40 agonist ivuxolimab in advanced cancers. Only in-frame clones appear in the TCRdb table, and some are missing; sequencing was by immunoSEQ multiplex PCR. The repertoire includes about 73,000 clones, approximately 90% of them detected once, and 0.45% to 0.55% sits in the top ten. The sample in question was CD4+ or CD8+ T cells sorted from blood, obtained in a trial of the OX40 agonist ivuxolimab. The receptors here all came from an adult with an advanced solid tumor such as melanoma, head and neck, liver or kidney cancer.

This clone was seen a single time. The V call is TRBV7-9, the J call TRBJ2-3; D not certain. Between the trimmed V and J ends, which lost 5 bases and 0 bases, there was a span of 3 bases. The CDR3 totals 12 residues. The germline gives CDR1 SEHNR, CDR2 FQNEAQ (reference sequence). DNA for the CDR3: TGTGCCAGCAGCCGCAGCACAGATACGCAGTATTTT. It yields the protein CASSRSTDTQYF.

The chain couples TRBV27 to TRBJ2-1; 7 nucleotides align to TRBD2. Trimming took 7 bases from V and 10 from J; bases not matched to a gene: 16. Germline values: CDR1 MNHEY, CDR2 SMNVEV (reference sequence). This CDR3 spans 15 amino acids. CDR3 DNA: TGTGCCAGCACTATAGGGGCGGCGGGAGAACGGGAGCAGTTCTTC. Protein product: CASTIGAAGEREQFF.

This chain links TRBV7-8 with TRBJ2-5; 8 nucleotides match TRBD2. Looked up from germline, CDR1 is SGHVS and CDR2 is FQNEAQ. The V and J ends lost 2 bases and 5 bases, in that order; junction bases with no gene match: 10. This CDR3 is 16 amino acids long. The CDR3 spells CASSLSVWSGGETQYF. CDR3 bases: TGTGCCAGCAGCTTATCGGTATGGTCGGGAGGGGAGACCCAGTACTTC. The whole variable domain, filled in from reference TRBV7-8 and TRBJ2-5, reads GAGVSQSPRYKVAKRGQDVALRCDPISGHVSLFWYQQALGQGPEFLTYFQNEAQLDKSGLPSDRFFAERPEGSVSTLKIQRTQQEDSAVYLCASSLSVWSGGETQYFGPGTRLLVL.

This chain uses TRBV7-2 with TRBJ2-7, with D unclear. This CDR3 comprises 15 residues. The germline V and J ends were trimmed by 1 base and 3 bases, with 13 bases remaining between them. Germline CDR1 reads SGHTA; CDR2 reads FQGNSA. The CDR3 reads CASSLESTGGYEQYF. CDR3 DNA sequence: TGTGCCAGCAGCTTAGAGTCCACTGGTGGCTACGAGCAGTACTTC.

This chain's CDR3 is CASSGFIYPYEQYF. In DNA, the CDR3 is TGTGCCAGCAGCGGGTTCATATACCCCTACGAGCAGTACTTC. This chain uses TRBV7-2 with TRBJ2-7; no clear D. CDR3 size: 14 residues. Germline assignment: CDR1 SGHTA and CDR2 FQGNSA. Between the trimmed V and J ends, which lost 5 bases and 2 bases, there was a span of 13 bases.

The V and J genes are TRBV7-2 and TRBJ1-5, with a weak D call TRBD1 (5 bases). The CDR3 length is 19 residues. The germline V gene has CDR1 SGHTA and CDR2 FQGNSA. The V end was cut by 5 bases, the J end by 6 bases, with 29 bases between. The CDR3 region has the DNA TGTGCCAGCAGCCAAAACCTCGCCTCGGGCGGGACGGGCGGTCAGCCCCAGCATTTT. This translates into CASSQNLASGGTGGQPQHF.